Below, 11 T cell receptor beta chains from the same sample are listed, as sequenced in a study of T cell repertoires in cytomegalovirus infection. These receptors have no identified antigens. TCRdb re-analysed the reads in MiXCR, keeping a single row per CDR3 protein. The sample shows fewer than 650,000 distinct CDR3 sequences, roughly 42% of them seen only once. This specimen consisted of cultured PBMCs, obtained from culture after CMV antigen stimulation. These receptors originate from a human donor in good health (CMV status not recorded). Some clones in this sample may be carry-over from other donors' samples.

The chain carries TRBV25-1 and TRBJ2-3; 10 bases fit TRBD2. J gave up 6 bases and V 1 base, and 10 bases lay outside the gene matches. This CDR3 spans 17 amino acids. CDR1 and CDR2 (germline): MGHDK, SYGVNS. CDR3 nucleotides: TGTGCCAGCAGTGAATTTGTCCTAGCGGGAGTCGGGGATACGCAGTATTTT. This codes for CASSEFVLAGVGDTQYF.

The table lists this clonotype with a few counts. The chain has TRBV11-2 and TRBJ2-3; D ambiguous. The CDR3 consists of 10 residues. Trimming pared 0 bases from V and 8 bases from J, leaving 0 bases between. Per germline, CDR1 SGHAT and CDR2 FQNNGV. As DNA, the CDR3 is TGTGCCAGCAGCTTAGATACGCAGTATTTT. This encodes CASSLDTQYF.

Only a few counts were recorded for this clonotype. The CDR3, as DNA: TGTGCCAGCAGCATTAGCGGGAGTGGGGATGAGCAGTTCTTC. This codes for CASSISGSGDEQFF. The V call is TRBV7-9, the J call TRBJ2-1, with 9 nucleotides matching TRBD2. There are 14 residues in the CDR3. The germline V gene encodes CDR1 SEHNR and CDR2 FQNEAQ (reference sequence). Losses at the gene ends were 5 bases for V and 8 bases for J; bases not matched to a gene: 7.

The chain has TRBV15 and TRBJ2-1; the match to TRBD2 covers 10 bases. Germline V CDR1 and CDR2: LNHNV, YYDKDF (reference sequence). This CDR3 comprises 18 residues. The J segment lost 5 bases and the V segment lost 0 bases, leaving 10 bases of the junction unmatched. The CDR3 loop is CATSRDRSKREGDNEQFF. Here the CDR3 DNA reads TGTGCCACCAGCAGAGATCGTTCTAAGCGGGAGGGCGACAATGAGCAGTTCTTC.

This CDR3 is CASSLESGWHYYEQYF. CDR3 nucleotide sequence: TGTGCCAGCAGCTTAGAGTCAGGATGGCACTACTACGAGCAGTACTTC. The gene calls are TRBV7-8 and TRBJ2-7; D not certain. The length of the CDR3 is 16 residues. The V and J ends lost 1 base and 3 bases respectively, with 16 bases between them. CDR1 and CDR2 (germline): SGHVS, FQNEAQ.

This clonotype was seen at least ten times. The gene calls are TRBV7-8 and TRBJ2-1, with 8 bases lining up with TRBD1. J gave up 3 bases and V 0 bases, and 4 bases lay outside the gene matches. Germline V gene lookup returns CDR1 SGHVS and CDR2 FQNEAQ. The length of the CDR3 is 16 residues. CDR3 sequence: CASSLAPGGYYNEQFF. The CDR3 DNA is TGTGCCAGCAGCTTAGCCCCAGGGGGCTACTACAATGAGCAGTTCTTC.

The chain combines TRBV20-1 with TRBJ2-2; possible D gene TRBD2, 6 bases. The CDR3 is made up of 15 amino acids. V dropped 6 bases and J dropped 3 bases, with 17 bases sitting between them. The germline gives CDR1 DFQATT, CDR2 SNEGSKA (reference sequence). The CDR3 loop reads CSAPARGLDTGELFF. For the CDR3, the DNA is TGCAGTGCACCCGCTCGGGGGTTGGACACCGGGGAGCTGTTTTTT.

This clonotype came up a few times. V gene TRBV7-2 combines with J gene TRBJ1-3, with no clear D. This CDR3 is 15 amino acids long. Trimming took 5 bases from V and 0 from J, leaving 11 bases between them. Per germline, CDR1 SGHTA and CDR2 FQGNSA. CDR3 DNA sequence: TGTGCCAGCAGCCCAACATACGGCTCTGGAAACACCATATATTTT. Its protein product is CASSPTYGSGNTIYF. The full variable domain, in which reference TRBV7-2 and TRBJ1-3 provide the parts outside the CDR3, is GAGVSQSPSNKVTEKGKDVELRCDPISGHTALYWYRQSLGQGLEFLIYFQGNSAPDKSGLPSDRFSAERTGGSVSTLTIQRTQQEDSAVYLCASSPTYGSGNTIYFGEGSWLTVV.

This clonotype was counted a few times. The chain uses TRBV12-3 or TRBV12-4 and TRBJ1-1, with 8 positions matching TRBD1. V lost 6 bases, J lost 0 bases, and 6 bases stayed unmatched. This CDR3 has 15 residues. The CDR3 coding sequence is TGTGCCAGCAGCGAATGGGACAGGATGAACACTGAAGCTTTCTTT. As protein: CASSEWDRMNTEAFF.

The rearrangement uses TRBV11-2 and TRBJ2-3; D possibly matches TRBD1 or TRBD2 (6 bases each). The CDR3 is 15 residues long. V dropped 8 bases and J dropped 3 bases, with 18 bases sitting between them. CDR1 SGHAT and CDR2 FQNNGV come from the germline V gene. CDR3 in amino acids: CASLGGRGATDTQYF. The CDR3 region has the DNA TGTGCCAGCCTAGGGGGGCGGGGAGCTACAGATACGCAGTATTTT.

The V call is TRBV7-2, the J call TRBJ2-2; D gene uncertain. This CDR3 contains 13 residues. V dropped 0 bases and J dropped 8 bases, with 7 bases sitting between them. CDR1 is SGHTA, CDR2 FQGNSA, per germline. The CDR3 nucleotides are TGTGCCAGCAGCTTAGCTAGGGTTGGGGAGCTGTTTTTT. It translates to CASSLARVGELFF.